This TCR beta chain was captured in a study of T cells in tuberculosis. Study results and limitations: Classification accuracy was about 90% (AUROC around 0.9) with the GMM-specific repertoire.

Worth noting for this clone: Its antigen is undetermined.

Data came from immunoSEQ multiplex PCR; TCRdb stores just in-frame clones and leaves some out. The sample lists about 32,000 clones; 94% were seen once. Trimming removed 8 bases from V and 0 bases from J, with 9 bases in between. CDR1 SGHRS and CDR2 YFSETQ come from the germline V gene. The CDR3 consists of 13 residues. Sample: PBMCs. The TCR originated in a donor aged 10 to 29 with latent tuberculosis or without tuberculosis infection. This chain joins TRBV5-1 and TRBJ1-3, with D uncertain. The CDR3 nucleotides are TGCGCCAGACCCGGTATCTCTGGAAACACCATATATTTT. Protein sequence: CARPGISGNTIYF.